This entry is about one TCR beta chain. What it binds is not known. This record comes from a study of blood T cells in healthy people across ages. Study-wide results and caveats: Getting older went along with TCR beta diversity per million T cells dropping roughly linearly.

Next came a second PCR, run for roughly 6 to 11 cycles, which used a sample-barcoded 5' primer along with a J-beta primer mix. Paired-end reads containing CDR3 totaled no fewer than 2.5 million for each sample. TCRdb re-derived calls from the 5' RACE reads in MiXCR, one entry per CDR3 protein. Here the sample spans 1.5 million or so distinct CDR3 sequences, 42% being singletons. CDR1 is DFQATT and CDR2 is SNEGSKA in the germline V gene (reference sequence). This CDR3 has 15 amino acids. Russia was home to the donors, healthy Caucasian individuals aged roughly 6 to 90. Sequenced input: blood. The TCR sequence derives from a woman between 18 and 29 years old in good health. The chain links TRBV20-1 to TRBJ2-4; no clear D. Judging by the DNA end, TRBJ2-7 fits better; the J call may be wrong. This CDR3 reads CSARDVERSSYEQYF. Here the CDR3 DNA reads TGCAGTGCTAGAGATGTAGAGCGTTCCTCCTACGAGCAGTACTTC.